These T cell receptor beta chains were read from a single sample in a study of T cells in Graves' hyperthyroidism and ophthalmopathy. MiXCR, applied by TCRdb to the multiplex PCR reads, yields one record per CDR3 protein. The data hold roughly 290,000 distinct CDR3 sequences, with roughly 15% observed a single time. Source material: blood. The origin of the receptors is a woman aged 25-40 years with Graves' hyperthyroidism that later progressed to Graves' ophthalmopathy. The CDR3 runs from the conserved cysteine through the conserved F or W. Fields, in order: J gene, D gene, clone size, V gene, CDR3 protein, CDR3 DNA. D genes are given only for firm matches. Clone size, where shown, is once, few, many, or a class for clones that have expanded.

TRBJ1-2 | NA | NA | TRBV7-8 | CASSLSGMGGYTF | TGTGCCAGCAGCTTATCAGGGATGGGTGGCTACACCTTC
TRBJ2-7 | NA | many | TRBV4-3 | CASSQDPLYEQYF | TGCGCCAGCAGCCAAGACCCCCTCTACGAGCAGTACTTC
TRBJ2-7 | NA | many | TRBV28 | CASSFNVYEQYF | TGTGCCAGCAGTTTTAACGTGTACGAGCAGTACTTC
TRBJ2-3 | NA | NA | TRBV20-1 | CSARDLRLALGTDTQYF | TGCAGTGCTAGAGATCTCCGGCTAGCTCTTGGCACAGATACGCAGTATTTT
TRBJ2-3 | NA | NA | TRBV7-3 | CASSFGGQSTDTQYF | TGTGCCAGCAGCTTTGGTGGGCAGTCCACAGATACGCAGTATTTT
TRBJ1-1 | NA | NA | TRBV6-2/TRBV6-3 | CASSYSEEGGTEAFF | TGTGCCAGCAGTTACTCGGAGGAAGGGGGCACTGAAGCTTTCTTT
TRBJ2-7 | NA | NA | TRBV15 | CATSEEPIWGGPYEQYF | TGTGCCACCAGCGAGGAACCCATCTGGGGGGGCCCCTACGAGCAGTACTTC
TRBJ1-1 | NA | medium-sized | TRBV30 | CAWDRIGTEAFF | TGTGCCTGGGATCGAATCGGCACTGAAGCTTTCTTT
TRBJ2-1 | TRBD2 | many | TRBV3-1 | CASSQEEIAGDEQFF | TGTGCCAGCAGCCAAGAAGAGATAGCGGGAGATGAGCAGTTCTTC
TRBJ1-2 | TRBD1 | many | TRBV5-1 | CASSPGQTNYGYTF | TGCGCCAGCTCCCCGGGACAGACTAACTATGGCTACACCTTC
TRBJ2-2 | NA | NA | TRBV6-1 | CASSSPGQSNTGELFF | TGTGCCAGCAGTTCACCGGGACAATCGAACACCGGGGAGCTGTTTTTT
TRBJ2-5 | NA | NA | TRBV11-1 | CASSSSGLRKATQYF | TGTGCCAGCAGTTCCTCTGGGTTGAGGAAGGCGACCCAGTACTTC
TRBJ2-1 | NA | few | TRBV9 | CASSVASLYNEQFF | TGTGCCAGCAGCGTGGCGAGCCTCTACAATGAGCAGTTCTTC
TRBJ2-7 | TRBD2 | many | TRBV29-1 | CSVFDGREQYF | TGCAGCGTTTTCGACGGGAGGGAGCAGTACTTC
TRBJ2-2 | NA | many | TRBV28 | CASSSKGVLAGGELFF | TGTGCCAGCAGCTCCAAGGGGGTCCTGGCTGGCGGGGAGCTGTTTTTT
TRBJ1-1 | NA | many | TRBV30 | CAWSVSGRATEAFF | TGTGCCTGGAGTGTTTCGGGCAGGGCCACTGAAGCTTTCTTT
TRBJ2-3 | TRBD1 | many | TRBV11-2 | CASSLTGQGTDTQYF | TGTGCCAGCAGCTTAACGGGACAGGGAACAGATACGCAGTATTTT
TRBJ2-4 | NA | many | TRBV9 | CASSVGPAGQGVIQYF | TGTGCCAGCAGCGTAGGGCCCGCGGGGCAGGGGGTCATTCAGTACTTC
TRBJ1-2 | TRBD1 | many | TRBV19 | CASRRGQGDGYTF | TGTGCCAGTAGAAGAGGACAGGGAGATGGCTACACCTTC
TRBJ2-6 | TRBD1 | many | TRBV28 | CASLGFGTGGSGANVLTF | TGTGCCAGCCTTGGGTTTGGGACAGGGGGCTCTGGGGCCAACGTCCTGACTTTC
TRBJ1-1 | NA | many | TRBV6-1 | CASNFNGRNTEAFF | TGTGCCAGCAACTTTAACGGTCGGAACACTGAAGCTTTCTTT
TRBJ1-1 | NA | many | TRBV5-1 | CASSLVAGEAFF | TGCGCCAGCAGCTTGGTAGCAGGTGAAGCTTTCTTT
TRBJ2-3 | NA | many | TRBV6-1 | CASSSFLSGSTDTQYF | TGTGCCAGCAGTAGCTTTTTGTCCGGGTCCACAGATACGCAGTATTTT
TRBJ2-3 | TRBD1 | NA | TRBV5-6 | CASSFTQGADTQYF | TGTGCCAGCAGTTTCACCCAGGGGGCAGATACGCAGTATTTT
TRBJ2-7 | TRBD1 | many | TRBV5-4 | CASSLGPGTGGNEQYF | TGTGCCAGCAGCCTCGGCCCCGGGACAGGGGGCAACGAGCAGTACTTC
TRBJ2-7 | TRBD2 | many | TRBV7-2 | CASSLLAGAGEQYF | TGTGCCAGCAGCTTACTAGCGGGAGCGGGGGAGCAGTACTTC
TRBJ2-5 | TRBD2 | NA | TRBV7-9 | CASSAGGGGGSQETQYF | TGTGCCAGCAGCGCGGGGGGGGGGGGGGGGAGTCAAGAGACCCAGTACTTC
TRBJ1-1 | NA | NA | TRBV2 | CASSEPNTEAFF | TGTGCCAGCAGTGAACCAAACACTGAAGCTTTCTTT
TRBJ1-3 | NA | NA | TRBV5-1 | CASSSDSLENTIYF | TGCGCCAGCAGCTCCGACAGTCTGGAAAACACCATATATTTT
TRBJ2-1 | NA | many | TRBV24-1 | CATSEGGREQFF | TGTGCCACCAGTGAAGGCGGACGTGAGCAGTTCTTC
TRBJ2-2 | NA | NA | TRBV9 | CASSVPFKVGTTGELFF | TGTGCCAGCAGCGTCCCGTTCAAGGTCGGAACCACCGGGGAGCTGTTTTTT
TRBJ2-1 | NA | many | TRBV27 | CASSSGYHNEQFF | TGTGCCAGCAGTTCCGGATACCACAATGAGCAGTTCTTC
TRBJ2-1 | NA | many | TRBV28 | CASSSPPGRYAGAGNEQFF | TGTGCCAGCAGTTCGCCCCCGGGACGGTACGCGGGGGCGGGTAATGAGCAGTTCTTC
TRBJ2-7 | NA | many | TRBV2 | CASSPGQPAYEQYF | TGTGCCAGCAGCCCAGGACAGCCAGCCTACGAGCAGTACTTC
TRBJ2-1 | NA | many | TRBV18 | CASSPPGHSYNEQFF | TGTGCCAGCTCACCACCGGGGCACTCCTACAATGAGCAGTTCTTC
TRBJ2-5 | NA | many | TRBV5-1 | CASSKSGTQETQYF | TGCGCCAGCAGCAAATCCGGAACTCAAGAGACCCAGTACTTC
TRBJ2-7 | TRBD1 | NA | TRBV7-9 | CASSPGQGAPIGYEQYF | TGTGCCAGCAGCCCCGGACAGGGGGCCCCAATTGGCTACGAGCAGTACTTC
TRBJ2-7 | TRBD2 | many | TRBV27 | CASSLFTRLAGEKPYEQYF | TGTGCCAGCAGTTTATTTACTCGGCTAGCGGGAGAGAAACCCTACGAGCAGTACTTC
TRBJ1-2 | NA | many | TRBV20-1 | CSAGRPSDYGYTF | TGCAGTGCGGGAAGGCCGTCGGACTATGGCTACACCTTC
TRBJ1-2 | NA | many | TRBV6-1 | CASRTWNEYGYGYTF | TGTGCCAGCAGAACCTGGAATGAATATGGATATGGCTACACCTTC
TRBJ1-2 | NA | NA | TRBV19 | CASSIPGAYGYTF | TGTGCCAGTAGTATACCAGGGGCTTATGGCTACACCTTC
TRBJ2-1 | TRBD2 | few | TRBV20-1 | CSAPFSGEDYNEQFF | TGCAGTGCCCCTTTTAGCGGGGAAGACTACAATGAGCAGTTCTTC
TRBJ2-3 | TRBD2 | NA | TRBV2 | CASSSGTSGRGGEDTQYF | TGTGCCAGCAGCTCCGGGACTAGCGGGAGAGGAGGAGAAGATACGCAGTATTTT
TRBJ1-5 | NA | many | TRBV28 | CASSPLGGGNQPQHF | TGTGCCAGCAGTCCCCTCGGGGGGGGGAATCAGCCCCAGCATTTT
TRBJ2-2 | NA | NA | TRBV9 | CASSVIVGAGELFF | TGTGCCAGCAGCGTAATCGTTGGGGCCGGGGAGCTGTTTTTT
TRBJ2-1 | TRBD2 | NA | TRBV3-1 | CASSRPLLAGGRAGEQFF | TGTGCCAGCAGCAGGCCCCTTTTGGCTGGGGGGAGGGCCGGTGAGCAGTTCTTC
TRBJ2-4 | TRBD2 | few | TRBV3-1 | CASSPGGVIKNIQYF | TGTGCCAGCTCGCCGGGGGGAGTAATCAAAAACATTCAGTACTTC
TRBJ2-5 | NA | many | TRBV11-2 | CASSLGATPEETQYF | TGTGCCAGCAGCTTAGGGGCGACTCCTGAAGAGACCCAGTACTTC
TRBJ2-2 | TRBD2 | many | TRBV7-2 | CASSFQIPGLAGPGELFF | TGTGCCAGCAGCTTCCAGATTCCGGGACTAGCGGGGCCCGGGGAGCTGTTTTTT
TRBJ1-5 | TRBD1 | NA | TRBV3-1 | CASSSQGNRPQHF | TGTGCCAGCAGCTCACAGGGGAATCGGCCCCAGCATTTT
TRBJ2-7 | NA | many | TRBV18 | CASSPRTDISYEQYF | TGTGCCAGCTCACCACGAACAGACATCTCCTACGAGCAGTACTTC
TRBJ2-3 | NA | NA | TRBV28 | CASSESIDTQYF | TGTGCCAGCAGTGAAAGCATAGATACGCAGTATTTT
TRBJ2-3 | TRBD1 | many | TRBV27 | CASSTRQGSDTQYF | TGTGCCAGCAGTACACGACAGGGCTCAGATACGCAGTATTTT
TRBJ2-3 | NA | many | TRBV30 | CAWTRATDTQYF | TGTGCCTGGACCCGGGCCACAGATACGCAGTATTTT